This T cell receptor beta chain was sequenced during a study of PD-L1 blockade in urothelial cancer. Study-wide background: Male sex and bladder-origin urothelial cancer characterized about 90% of the roughly 29 patients.

Assay: immunoSEQ multiplex PCR; the TCRdb copy retains only in-frame clones and omits some. The sample includes around 110,000 clones, approximately 90% seen only once; the top ten take about 1.5%. Indicated time point: peripheral blood 6 weeks after treatment start. Trimming at V came to 4 bases and at J to 3 bases, leaving 3 bases not matched to a gene. CDR1 is LNHDA, CDR2 SQIVND, per germline (reference sequence). The CDR3 is 14 amino acids. This rearrangement joins TRBV19 to TRBJ1-2; 9 nucleotides align to TRBD1. This TCR came from a man aged 55-75 years with urothelial cancer. The source was PBMCs, collected around atezolizumab (anti-PD-L1) treatment. This chain's CDR3 is CASSKGQGYYGYTF. The DNA for the CDR3 is TGTGCCAGTAGTAAAGGACAGGGGTACTATGGCTACACCTTC.